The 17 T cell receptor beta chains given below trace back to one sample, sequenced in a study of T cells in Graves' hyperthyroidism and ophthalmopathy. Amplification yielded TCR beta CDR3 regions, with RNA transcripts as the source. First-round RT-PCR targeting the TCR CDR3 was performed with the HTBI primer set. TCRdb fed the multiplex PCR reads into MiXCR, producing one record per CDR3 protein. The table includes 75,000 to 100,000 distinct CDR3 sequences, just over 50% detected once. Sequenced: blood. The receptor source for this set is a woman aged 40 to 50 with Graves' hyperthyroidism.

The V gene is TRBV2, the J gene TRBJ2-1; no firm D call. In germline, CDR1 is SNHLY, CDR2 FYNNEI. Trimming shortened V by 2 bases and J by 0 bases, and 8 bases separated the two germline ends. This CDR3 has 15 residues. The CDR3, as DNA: TGTGCCAGCAGTGAAACAAGTCTCTCCTACAATGAGCAGTTCTTC. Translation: CASSETSLSYNEQFF.

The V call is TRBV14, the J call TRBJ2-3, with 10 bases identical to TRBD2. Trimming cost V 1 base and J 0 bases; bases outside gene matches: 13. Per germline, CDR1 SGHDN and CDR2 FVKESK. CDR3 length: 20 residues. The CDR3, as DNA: TGTGCCAGCAGCCAAGGGGAACTAGCGGGAACTTATAGGAGCACAGATACGCAGTATTTT. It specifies CASSQGELAGTYRSTDTQYF.

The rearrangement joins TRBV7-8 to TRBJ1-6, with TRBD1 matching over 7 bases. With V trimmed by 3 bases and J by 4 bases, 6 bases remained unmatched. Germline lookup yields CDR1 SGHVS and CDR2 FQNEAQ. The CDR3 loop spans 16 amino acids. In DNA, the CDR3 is TGTGCCAGCAGCTTCGGGACAGCATTTTATAATTCACCCCTCCACTTT. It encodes CASSFGTAFYNSPLHF.

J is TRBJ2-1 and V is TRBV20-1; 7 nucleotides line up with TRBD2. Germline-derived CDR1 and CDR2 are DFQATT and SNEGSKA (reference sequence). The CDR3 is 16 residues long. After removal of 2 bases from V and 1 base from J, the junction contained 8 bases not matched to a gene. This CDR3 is CSARKVLAASYNEQFF. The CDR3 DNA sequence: TGCAGTGCTAGAAAAGTTCTAGCGGCTTCCTACAATGAGCAGTTCTTC.

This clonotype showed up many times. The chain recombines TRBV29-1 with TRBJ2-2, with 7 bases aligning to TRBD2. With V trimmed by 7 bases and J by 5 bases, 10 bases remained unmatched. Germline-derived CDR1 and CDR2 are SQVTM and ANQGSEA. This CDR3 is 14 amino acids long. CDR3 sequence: CSGLTGGWTGELFF. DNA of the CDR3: TGCAGCGGCCTGACCGGGGGGTGGACCGGGGAGCTGTTTTTT.

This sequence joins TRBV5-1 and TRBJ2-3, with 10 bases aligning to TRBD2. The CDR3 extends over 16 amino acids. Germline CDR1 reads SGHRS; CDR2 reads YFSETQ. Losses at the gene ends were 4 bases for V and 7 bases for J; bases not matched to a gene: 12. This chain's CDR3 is CASSLPLAGGLNTQYF. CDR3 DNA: TGCGCCAGCAGCCTGCCGTTAGCGGGAGGTTTGAATACGCAGTATTTT.

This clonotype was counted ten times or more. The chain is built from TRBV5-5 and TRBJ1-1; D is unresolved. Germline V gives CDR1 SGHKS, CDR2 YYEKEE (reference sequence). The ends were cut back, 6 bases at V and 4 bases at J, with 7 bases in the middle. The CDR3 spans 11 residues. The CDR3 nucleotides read TGTGCCAGCACCATTCTCACTGAAGCTTTCTTT. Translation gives CASTILTEAFF. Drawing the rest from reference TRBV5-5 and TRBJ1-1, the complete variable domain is DAGVTQSPTHLIKTRGQQVTLRCSPISGHKSVSWYQQVLGQGPQFIFQYYEKEERGRGNFPDRFSARQFPNYSSELNVNALLLGDSALYLCASTILTEAFFGQGTRLTVV.

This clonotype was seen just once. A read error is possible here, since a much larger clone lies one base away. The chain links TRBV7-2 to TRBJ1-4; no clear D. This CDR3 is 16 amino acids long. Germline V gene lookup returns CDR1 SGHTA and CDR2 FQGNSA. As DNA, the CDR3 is TGCGCCAGCAGCCAAGAAGGGCGAGGTCTCAATGAAAAACTGGTTTTT. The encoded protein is CASSQEGRGLNEKLVF.

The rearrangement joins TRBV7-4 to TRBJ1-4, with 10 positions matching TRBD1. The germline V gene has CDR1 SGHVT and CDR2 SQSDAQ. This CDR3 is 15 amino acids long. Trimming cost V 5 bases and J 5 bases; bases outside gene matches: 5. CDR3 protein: CASSTRQGANEKLFF. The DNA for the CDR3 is TGTGCCAGCAGCACGAGACAGGGGGCGAATGAAAAACTGTTTTTT.

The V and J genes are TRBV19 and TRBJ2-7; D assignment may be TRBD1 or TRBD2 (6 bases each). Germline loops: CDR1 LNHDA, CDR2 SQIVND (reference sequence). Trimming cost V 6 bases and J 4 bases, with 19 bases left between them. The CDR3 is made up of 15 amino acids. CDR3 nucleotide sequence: TGTGCCAGTAGCCCCCTGGAGGGGGAGAAATACGAGCAGTACTTC. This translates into CASSPLEGEKYEQYF.

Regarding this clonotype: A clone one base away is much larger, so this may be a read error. CDR3 loop: CASSPETSGSPETQYF. The CDR3 nucleotides are TGTGCCAGCAGTCCCGAGACTAGCGGGAGTCCAGAGACCCAGTACTTC. V usage is TRBV7-8 and J usage is TRBJ2-5, with 12 bases aligning to TRBD2. Germline trimming cut 6 bases from V and 4 bases from J; bases unmatched to any gene: 9. Germline V gene data show CDR1 as SGHVS and CDR2 as FQNEAQ. The CDR3 totals 16 residues.

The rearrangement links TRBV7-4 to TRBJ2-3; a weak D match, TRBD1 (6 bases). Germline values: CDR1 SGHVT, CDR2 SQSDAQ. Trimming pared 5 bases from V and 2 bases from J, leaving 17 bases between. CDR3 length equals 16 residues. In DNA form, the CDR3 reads TGTGCCAGCAGCCCAACCCCCGGGACAAACACAGATACGCAGTATTTT. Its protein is CASSPTPGTNTDTQYF.

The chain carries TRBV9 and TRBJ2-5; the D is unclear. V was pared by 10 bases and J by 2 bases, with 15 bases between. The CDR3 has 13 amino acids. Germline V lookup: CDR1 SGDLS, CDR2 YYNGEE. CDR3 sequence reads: CARDLWGQETQYF. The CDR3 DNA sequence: TGTGCCCGCGACCTCTGGGGACAAGAGACCCAGTACTTC. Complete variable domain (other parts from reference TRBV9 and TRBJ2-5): DSGVTQTPKHLITATGQRVTLRCSPRSGDLSVYWYQQSLDQGLQFLIQYYNGEERAKGNILERFSAQQFPDLHSELNLSSLELGDSALYFCARDLWGQETQYFGPGTRLLVL.

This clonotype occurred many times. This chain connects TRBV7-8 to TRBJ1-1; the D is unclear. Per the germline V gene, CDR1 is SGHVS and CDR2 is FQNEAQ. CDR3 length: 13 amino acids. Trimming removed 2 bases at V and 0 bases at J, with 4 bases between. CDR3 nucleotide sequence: TGTGCCAGCAGCTTAAGCTTGAACACTGAAGCTTTCTTT. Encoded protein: CASSLSLNTEAFF.

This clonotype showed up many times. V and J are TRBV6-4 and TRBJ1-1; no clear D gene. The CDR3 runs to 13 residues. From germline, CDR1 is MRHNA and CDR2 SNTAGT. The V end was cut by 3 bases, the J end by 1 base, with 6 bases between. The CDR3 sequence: CASSDKKNTEAFF. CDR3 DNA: TGTGCCAGCAGTGATAAGAAGAACACTGAAGCTTTCTTT.

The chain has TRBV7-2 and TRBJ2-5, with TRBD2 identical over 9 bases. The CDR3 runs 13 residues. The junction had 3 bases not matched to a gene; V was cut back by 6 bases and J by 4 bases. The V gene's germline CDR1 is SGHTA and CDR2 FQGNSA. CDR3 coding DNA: TGTGCCAGCAGTGAGCGGGGGGCAGAGACCCAGTACTTC. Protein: CASSERGAETQYF.

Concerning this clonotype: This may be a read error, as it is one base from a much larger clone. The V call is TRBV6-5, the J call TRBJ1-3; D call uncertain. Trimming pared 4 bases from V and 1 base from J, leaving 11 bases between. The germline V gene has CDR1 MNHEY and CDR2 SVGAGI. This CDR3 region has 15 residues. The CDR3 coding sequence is TGTGCCAGCAGTTCCGGAGGGCATTCTGGAAACACCATATATTTT. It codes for CASSSGGHSGNTIYF.